The 19 T cell receptor beta chains in this list originate from one sample, sequenced in a study of blood T cell repertoires in COVID-19. The assay was immunoSEQ multiplex PCR, and TCRdb's table has in-frame clones only and misses some. Counted here are about 310,000 clones, around 87% occurring once; the ten biggest clones make up approximately 7.8%. Material: peripheral blood. Source of these receptors: a woman between 45 and 60 years old who had recovered from COVID-19.

The chain couples TRBV7-3 to TRBJ2-3; D uncertain. CDR1 and CDR2 (germline): SGHTA, FQGTGA. V lost 2 bases, J lost 9 bases, and 15 bases lay in between. The CDR3 runs to 14 residues. This CDR3 reads CASSLEAPPDTQYF. CDR3 nucleotides: TGTGCCAGCAGCTTAGAAGCGCCGCCTGACACGCAGTATTTT. Complete variable domain (other parts from reference TRBV7-3 and TRBJ2-3): GAGVSQTPSNKVTEKGKYVELRCDPISGHTALYWYRQSLGQGPEFLIYFQGTGAADDSGLPNDRFFAVRPEGSVSTLKIQRTERGDSAVYLCASSLEAPPDTQYFGPGTRLTVL.

The chain links TRBV3-1 (or the pseudogene TRBV3-2) to TRBJ2-7; 8 bases are a match to TRBD2. V was pared by 3 bases and J by 0 bases, with 7 bases of the junction left unmatched. Per germline, CDR1 LGHDT and CDR2 YNNKEL (reference sequence). The CDR3 consists of 16 residues. The DNA of the CDR3 is TGTGCCAGCAGCCAGAACCCCGGGACTAGCTCCTACGAGCAGTACTTC. Amino acids: CASSQNPGTSSYEQYF.

The CDR3 loop is CASSPRVGAGVTQYF. CDR3 sequence (DNA): TGTGCCAGCAGCCCAAGGGTGGGCGCGGGAGTTACGCAGTATTTT. V and J are TRBV7-3 and TRBJ2-3, with 7 positions matching TRBD2. V shed 5 bases, J shed 8 bases, and the junction held 13 bases outside the gene matches. This CDR3 is built from 15 residues. Germline V lookup: CDR1 SGHTA, CDR2 FQGTGA.

This sequence joins TRBV21-1 and TRBJ2-5; the table's TRBD2 call for D was not verified on the DNA. TRBV21-1 is a pseudogene. This CDR3 is built from 19 residues. CDR3 region: CASSKVSPGLAVTQETQYF. CDR3 in DNA: TGTGCCAGCAGCAAAGTGAGTCCGGGACTAGCGGTTACCCAAGAGACCCAGTACTTC.

Concerning this clone itself: At one boundary the junction diverges from the germline segment, which might be a read error. The rearrangement joins TRBV7-7 to TRBJ2-5; D is perhaps TRBD1 (6 bases). CDR3 length equals 16 residues. Germline values: CDR1 SSHAT, CDR2 FNYEAQ (reference sequence). The DNA of the CDR3 is TGTGCTAGCAGCTTAGGTGGACAGACAGTGGGGGAGACCCAGTACTTC. This sequence encodes CASSLGGQTVGETQYF.

J is TRBJ1-2 and V is TRBV6-6, with 9 positions matching TRBD1. Germline CDR1 is MNHNY and CDR2 is SVGAGI (reference sequence). V lost 5 bases to trimming and J lost 6 bases; unmatched junction nucleotides: 4. The CDR3 consists of 13 residues. CDR3 loop: CASSLTGGDGYTF. The CDR3 nucleotides are TGTGCCAGCAGTCTCACAGGGGGCGATGGCTACACCTTC.

This chain joins TRBV21-1 and TRBJ1-2; TRBD1, as called in the table, went unchecked against the DNA. TRBV21-1 is reported as a pseudogene. The CDR3 extends over 15 amino acids. The CDR3, as DNA: TGTGCCAGCAGCCCTACGGGACAGCGAGTCTATGGCTACACCTTC. Its translation: CASSPTGQRVYGYTF.

The genes are TRBV7-9 and TRBJ2-1, with TRBD2 as a possible D gene (6 bases). Germline V gives CDR1 SEHNR, CDR2 FQNEAQ (reference sequence). The germline V and J ends were trimmed by 1 base and 7 bases, with 14 bases remaining between them. The length of the CDR3 is 15 residues. The CDR3 nucleotides are TGTGCCAGCAGCTTAGTTACCGGGAGTTGGAATGAGCAGTTCTTC. Amino acid sequence: CASSLVTGSWNEQFF.

This clone has a single count. J is TRBJ1-1 and V is TRBV28, with D perhaps matching TRBD1 (5 bases). This CDR3 is 19 amino acids long. V lost 3 bases and J lost 0, with 23 bases in between. Germline CDR1 is MDHEN and CDR2 is SYDVKM. The CDR3 sequence is CASSFNLRLDSVMNTEAFF. CDR3 nucleotides: TGTGCCAGCAGTTTTAATTTACGGCTCGACAGTGTTATGAACACTGAAGCTTTCTTT.

The rearrangement links TRBV5-1 to TRBJ2-3; D is perhaps TRBD2 (6 bases). CDR1 and CDR2 from the germline V gene are SGHRS and YFSETQ. The V end was cut by 2 bases, the J end by 3 bases, with 13 bases between. The length of the CDR3 is 15 residues. CDR3 nucleotides: TGCGCCAGCAGCTTTGACCCGGGGGTAACAGATACGCAGTATTTT. Translating it yields CASSFDPGVTDTQYF.

The CDR3 loop reads CSVEDLGESYEQYF. The CDR3 DNA sequence: TGCAGCGTTGAAGATCTTGGGGAGTCCTACGAGCAGTACTTC. J is TRBJ2-7 and V is TRBV29-1, with D maybe TRBD2 (5 bases). The CDR3 loop spans 14 amino acids. Between the trimmed V and J ends, which lost 0 bases and 1 base, there was a span of 10 bases. Germline V gives CDR1 SQVTM, CDR2 ANQGSEA.

J is TRBJ1-3 and V is TRBV7-2, with no clear D. The CDR3 covers 16 residues. Germline assignment: CDR1 SGHTA and CDR2 FQGNSA. Trimming shortened V by 1 base and J by 0 bases, and 10 bases separated the two germline ends. CDR3 residues: CASSLGSVGSGNTIYF. CDR3 nucleotide sequence: TGTGCCAGCAGCTTAGGGAGCGTAGGCTCTGGAAACACCATATATTTT.

This clone was recorded a few times. The chain combines TRBV7-7 with TRBJ2-7; 12 nucleotides align to TRBD2. Per germline, CDR1 SSHAT and CDR2 FNYEAQ (reference sequence). The CDR3 loop spans 16 amino acids. The CDR3 protein is CARLAGVSPSSYEQYF. The CDR3 bases are TGTGCTCGACTAGCGGGAGTATCCCCGAGCTCCTACGAGCAGTACTTC. The full variable domain, completed using reference TRBV7-7 and TRBJ2-7, is GAGVSQSPRYKVTKRGQDVTLRCDPISSHATLYWYQQALGQGPEFLTYFNYEAQPDKSGLPSDRFSAERPEGSISTLTIQRTEQRDSAMYRCARLAGVSPSSYEQYFGPGTRLTVT.

The V gene is TRBV6-2 or TRBV6-3, the J gene TRBJ1-5, with D possibly being TRBD1 (5 bases). V was cut by 5 bases and J by 2 bases, with 19 bases left in between. The germline gives CDR1 MNHEY, CDR2 SVGEGT. This CDR3 has 17 residues. CDR3: CASSPQGYTGGNQPQHF. The CDR3 DNA reads TGTGCCAGCAGTCCCCAGGGCTACACGGGGGGCAATCAGCCCCAGCATTTT.

This chain uses TRBV27 with TRBJ1-1, with TRBD1 as a possible D gene (6 bases). The CDR3 has 13 amino acids. Germline values: CDR1 MNHEY, CDR2 SMNVEV (reference sequence). The V end lost 6 bases, the J end lost 6 bases, and 14 bases lay between the germline ends. This chain's CDR3 is CASRGIQGPEAFF. The CDR3 coding sequence is TGTGCCAGCAGGGGGATACAGGGACCTGAAGCTTTCTTT.

In DNA form, the CDR3 reads TGTGCCAGCAGTTTTTCAGGGGATGGGACTGAAGCTTTCTTT. Translation: CASSFSGDGTEAFF. This sequence joins TRBV28 and TRBJ1-1; D is possibly TRBD1 (6 bases). The CDR3 runs to 14 residues. V was shortened by 3 bases and J by 5 bases, with 13 bases between the two germline ends. Germline assignment: CDR1 MDHEN and CDR2 SYDVKM.

The chain uses TRBV6-2 or TRBV6-3 and TRBJ2-3; D is possibly TRBD2 (5 bases). Deletions cut 6 bases from V and 4 bases from J, with 17 bases between. The germline gives CDR1 MNHEY, CDR2 SVGEGT. The CDR3 is 15 amino acids. The CDR3 DNA reads TGTGCCAGCAGACCTAACGGGATTCGGGCAGATACGCAGTATTTT. As protein: CASRPNGIRADTQYF.

The chain uses TRBV18 and TRBJ1-4; TRBD1 matches at 7 bases. V trimming: 3 bases; J trimming: 2 bases; junction bases outside the gene matches: 3. This CDR3 spans 15 amino acids. Germline V gives CDR1 KGHSH, CDR2 LQKENI. The CDR3 nucleotides are TGTGCCAGCTCACCCACAGGGGTTACTAATGAAAAACTGTTTTTT. Encoded protein: CASSPTGVTNEKLFF.

This chain uses TRBV23-1 with TRBJ2-2; 8 bases agree with TRBD2. TRBV23-1 qualifies as an ORF whose function is uncertain. The junction had 12 bases not matched to a gene; V was cut back by 4 bases and J by 5 bases. The CDR3 runs 17 residues. The CDR3 here is CASSREDRGGKTGELFF. CDR3 coding DNA: TGCGCCAGCAGTCGAGAGGACCGCGGGGGGAAGACCGGGGAGCTGTTTTTT.